The T cell receptor (beta chain) described here comes from a study of T cells expressing NK-cell markers. Whole-study context: It was from sorted CD3+CD56+NKG2C+, CD3+CD56+NKG2C- and CD3+CD56-NKG2C+ T cells that TCR beta repertoires came. The sequencing cohort of eight donors included seven HCMV-seropositive individuals and one seronegative individual.

Remarks on this clonotype: The antigen is unknown.

After re-calling the 5' RACE reads, TCRdb lists one entry per CDR3 protein, DNA absent. This sample carries 300,000 to 450,000 distinct CDR3 sequences, with around 4.9% going to the ten biggest clones. Study-wide findings and caveats: Of the CD8+ T cells in more than five donors, roughly 1.0-7.5% belonged to dominant NKG2C+ clonotypes. The same clonotypes also predominated in the CD3+CD56-NKG2C+ fraction of a handful of donors.

Material: blood T cells: a sorted CD56 or NKG2C T cell subset, CD4+ or CD8+ T cells, or bulk PBMC T cells (not recorded which). This TCR was sampled from a man aged 18-69 years in good health.

The CDR3 protein is CASSSTGFKADTQYF. The chain carries TRBV5-1 and TRBJ2-3; TCRdb's assignment of TRBD1 cannot be checked, as there is no DNA. This CDR3 is built from 15 residues. Germline V CDR1 and CDR2: SGHRS, YFSETQ.